This T cell receptor (beta chain) came from a study of OX40 agonist ivuxolimab in advanced cancers. In the study overall: Patients' therapy was ivuxolimab, an antibody that acts as an agonist of OX40 (CD134). Study findings and constraints: Among some nonresponders, normalized T-cell clonal expansion was also low.

The protocol was immunoSEQ multiplex PCR, while the TCRdb copy is restricted to in-frame clones and leaves out a portion. The repertoire includes 63,000 or so clones, about 90% of them detected once, and approximately 3.9% sits in the top ten. Samples of blood were obtained at baseline, on cycle 4 day 1, and on cycle 7 day 1. This CDR3 comprises 14 residues. In germline, CDR1 is MNHNS, CDR2 SASEGT. The J segment lost 4 bases and the V segment lost 5 bases, leaving 7 bases of the junction unmatched. With respect to this clone: Its antigen is still unknown.

Sequenced here: CD4+ or CD8+ T cells sorted from blood, sampled in a trial of the OX40 agonist ivuxolimab. The chain combines TRBV6-1 with TRBJ1-1; 7 bases match TRBD1. The source is an adult with an advanced solid tumor such as melanoma, head and neck, liver or kidney cancer. CDR3 DNA sequence: TGTGCCAGCAGTCTAGGGGGCGGGAGCACTGAAGCTTTCTTT. Protein: CASSLGGGSTEAFF.